Each of the 7 T cell receptor beta chains below was sequenced from the same sample in a study of human T cells and chemical hapten exposure. Documented time point: patch test 2, 6 weeks after DPC sensitization. Treatment meaning: therapeutic diphenylcyclopropenone sensitization with weekly scalp DPC. TCRdb independently ran MiXCR on the RACE reads; one entry per CDR3 protein. The sample shows approximately 92,000 distinct CDR3 sequences, roughly 11% of them seen only once. The input for sequencing was whole blood, taken in connection with sensitization to the hapten diphenylcyclopropenone (DPC). The receptors come from a woman aged 40-49 years with alopecia areata. Some clones in this sample may be carry-over from other donors' samples.

This clonotype was seen repeatedly, ten times or more. J is TRBJ1-3 and V is TRBV6-5, with 7 bases that match TRBD1. The CDR3 contains 15 residues. The germline CDR1 and CDR2 sequences are MNHEY and SVGAGI. The V gene end was trimmed by 6 bases and the J gene end by 0 bases; junction bases not matched to a gene: 5. The CDR3 DNA reads as TGTGCCAGCAGCCCGGACAGGAGCTCTGGAAACACCATATATTTT. Amino acids: CASSPDRSSGNTIYF.

This clonotype was seen a few times. The V gene is TRBV28, the J gene TRBJ2-7; D might be TRBD2 (6 bases). Germline V gene sequence: CDR1 MDHEN, CDR2 SYDVKM. V lost 1 base and J lost 11, with 12 bases in between. This CDR3 has 12 amino acids. CDR3: CASSLSGKREYF. The CDR3 region has the DNA TGTGCCAGCAGTTTATCGGGCAAGCGGGAGTACTTC.

This clonotype was picked up one time. V gene TRBV28 combines with J gene TRBJ2-2; 9 bases match TRBD2. Unmatched junction bases numbered 12, after V lost 7 bases and J lost 6 bases. The CDR3 spans 16 residues. Germline V CDR1 and CDR2: MDHEN, SYDVKM. CDR3: CASTTGGAGGPGELFF. The CDR3 coding sequence is TGTGCCAGCACCACGGGGGGCGCGGGAGGGCCCGGGGAGCTGTTTTTT.

The chain links TRBV2 to TRBJ1-1, with 7 bases matching TRBD1. V lost 5 bases, J lost 0 bases, and 6 bases stayed unmatched. This CDR3 has 15 residues. From germline, CDR1 is SNHLY and CDR2 FYNNEI. The CDR3 DNA reads as TGTGCCAGCAGTCGACCGGGACAGCTGAACACTGAAGCTTTCTTT. This codes for CASSRPGQLNTEAFF.

The chain uses TRBV7-2 and TRBJ1-2, with D perhaps matching TRBD1 (6 bases). Between the trimmed V and J ends, which lost 0 bases and 7 bases, there was a span of 12 bases. The germline CDR1 and CDR2 sequences are SGHTA and FQGNSA. CDR3 length: 14 amino acids. CDR3 coding DNA: TGTGCCAGCAGCTTAGCCCCAGGGGAGGGTGGCTACACCTTC. Translated, it gives CASSLAPGEGGYTF.

This clonotype was observed at least ten times. The V and J genes are TRBV7-2 and TRBJ2-1; D perhaps matches TRBD2 (6 bases). The CDR3 has 17 residues. CDR1 and CDR2 (germline): SGHTA, FQGNSA. V was cut by 3 bases and J by 4 bases, with 19 bases left in between. Here the CDR3 DNA reads TGTGCCAGCAGCTTCTCCTCTCAGGCGGGACCTTACAATGAGCAGTTCTTC. This gives the protein CASSFSSQAGPYNEQFF.

The chain is built from TRBV5-4 and TRBJ1-1; 7 nucleotides match TRBD1. This CDR3 contains 14 residues. CDR1 and CDR2 (germline): SGHNT, YYREEE (reference sequence). V lost 4 bases, J lost 1 base, and 4 bases stayed unmatched. CDR3 in DNA: TGTGCCAGCAGCCGGGGACAGAGGAACACTGAAGCTTTCTTT. Its protein is CASSRGQRNTEAFF.